This T cell receptor (beta chain) emerged from a study of CD8 T cells in ankylosing spondylitis. Findings and limits, study-wide: Blood of patients with ankylosing spondylitis appeared to be characterized by a TCR beta motif of eight highly homologous variants. Relatively rare in peripheral blood, disease-linked clones were also CD8+. Significant enrichment of disease-linked clones was reportedly seen in matched ankylosing spondylitis synovial fluid. A number of the motif variants had already been described in reactive arthritis synovial fluid and blood.

Molecular-barcoded quantitative 5'-RACE produced these TCR beta libraries. Each CDR3 protein is one row after TCRdb ran MiXCR on the 5' RACE reads. The profile shows approximately 540,000 distinct CDR3 sequences, 12% of them singletons. This clonotype showed up many times. The antigen is undetermined. The material sequenced was blood, either unsorted or a sorted T cell fraction (not recorded which). The TCR sequence derives from a male donor with ankylosing spondylitis.

The CDR3 here is CATSDLGADRPTDTQYF. The DNA of the CDR3 is TGTGCCACCAGTGATTTGGGGGCGGACCGACCCACAGATACGCAGTATTTT. This rearrangement joins TRBV24-1 to TRBJ2-3; TRBD1 might be the D (5 bases). This CDR3 is built from 17 residues. Germline loops: CDR1 KGHDR, CDR2 SFDVKD. V dropped 0 bases and J dropped 2 bases, with 14 bases sitting between them.